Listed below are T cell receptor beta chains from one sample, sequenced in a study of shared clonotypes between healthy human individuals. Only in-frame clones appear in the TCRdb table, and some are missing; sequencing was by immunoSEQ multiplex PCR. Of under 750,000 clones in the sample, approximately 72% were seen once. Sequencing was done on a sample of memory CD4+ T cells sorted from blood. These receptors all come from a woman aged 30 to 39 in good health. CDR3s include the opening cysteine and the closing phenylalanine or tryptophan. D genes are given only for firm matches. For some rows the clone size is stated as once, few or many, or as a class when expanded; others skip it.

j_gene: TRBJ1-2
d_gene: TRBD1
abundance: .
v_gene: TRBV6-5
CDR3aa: CASSYSNQGARGYTF
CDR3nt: TGTGCCAGCAGTTACTCGAACCAGGGGGCACGTGGCTACACCTTC

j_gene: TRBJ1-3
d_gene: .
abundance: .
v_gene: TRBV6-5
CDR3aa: CASSFQGGNTIYF
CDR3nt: TGTGCCAGCAGTTTCCAGGGGGGAAACACCATATATTTT

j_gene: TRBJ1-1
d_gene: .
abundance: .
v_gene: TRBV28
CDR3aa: CASSLPGTYTEAFF
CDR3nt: TGTGCCAGCAGTTTACCGGGGACGTACACTGAAGCTTTCTTT

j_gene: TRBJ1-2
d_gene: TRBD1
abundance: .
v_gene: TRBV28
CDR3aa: CASSLGQGDGYTF
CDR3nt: TGTGCCAGCAGTTTGGGACAGGGGGATGGCTACACCTTC

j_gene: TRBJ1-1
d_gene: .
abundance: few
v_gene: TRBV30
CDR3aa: CAWRQEPTEAFF
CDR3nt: TGTGCCTGGAGGCAGGAGCCCACTGAAGCTTTCTTT

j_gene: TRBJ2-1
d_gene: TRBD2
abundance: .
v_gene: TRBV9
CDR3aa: CASSVEGSGRARNEQFF
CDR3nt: TGTGCCAGCAGCGTAGAGGGGAGCGGGAGGGCCAGGAACGAGCAGTTCTTC

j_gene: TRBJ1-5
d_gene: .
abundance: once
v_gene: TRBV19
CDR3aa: CASSRWGDQPQHF
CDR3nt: TGTGCCAGTAGTAGGTGGGGGGATCAGCCCCAGCATTTT

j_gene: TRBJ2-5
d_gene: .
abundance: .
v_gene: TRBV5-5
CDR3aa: CASSLATRETQYF
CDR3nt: TGTGCCAGCAGCTTGGCCACGCGGGAGACCCAGTACTTC

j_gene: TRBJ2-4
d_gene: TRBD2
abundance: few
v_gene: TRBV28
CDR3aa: CASSPRGGGKNIQYF
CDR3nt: TGTGCCAGCAGTCCTCGGGGGGGCGGGAAAAACATTCAGTACTTC

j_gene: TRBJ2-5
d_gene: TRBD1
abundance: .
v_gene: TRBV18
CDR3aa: CASSQDRVETQYF
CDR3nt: TGTGCCAGCTCACAAGACAGGGTAGAGACCCAGTACTTC

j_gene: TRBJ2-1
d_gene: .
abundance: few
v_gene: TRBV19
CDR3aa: CASSIAGGAGEQFF
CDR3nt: TGTGCCAGTAGTATAGCGGGCGGGGCCGGTGAGCAGTTCTTC

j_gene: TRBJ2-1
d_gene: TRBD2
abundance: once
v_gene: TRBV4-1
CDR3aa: CASSQPGLASSYNEQFF
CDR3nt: TGCGCCAGCAGCCAACCGGGACTAGCGAGCTCCTACAATGAGCAGTTCTTC

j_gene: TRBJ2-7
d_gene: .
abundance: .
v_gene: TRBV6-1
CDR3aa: CASSAPDVPYEQYF
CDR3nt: TGTGCCAGCAGTGCTCCTGATGTCCCCTACGAGCAGTACTTC

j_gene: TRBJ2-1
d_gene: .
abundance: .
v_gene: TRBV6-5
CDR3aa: CASSYADNEQFF
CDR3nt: TGTGCCAGCAGTTACGCGGACAATGAGCAGTTCTTC

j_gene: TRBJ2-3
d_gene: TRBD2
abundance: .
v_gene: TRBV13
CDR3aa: CASSPGAGGPGNTQYF
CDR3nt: TGTGCCAGCAGCCCAGGAGCGGGAGGGCCCGGAAATACGCAGTATTTT

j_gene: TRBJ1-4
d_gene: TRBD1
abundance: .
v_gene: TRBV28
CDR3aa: CASSLRQGIGKLFF
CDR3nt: TGTGCCAGCAGTCTGCGACAGGGGATAGGAAAACTGTTTTTT

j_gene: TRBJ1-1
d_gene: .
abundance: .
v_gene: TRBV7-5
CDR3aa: CASIGRSTFF
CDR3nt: TGTGCCAGCATTGGTCGTTCAACTTTCTTT

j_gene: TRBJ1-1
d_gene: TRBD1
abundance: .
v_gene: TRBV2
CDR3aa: CASSRDSHAMNTEAFF
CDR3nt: TGTGCCAGCAGCCGGGACAGTCATGCTATGAACACTGAAGCTTTCTTT

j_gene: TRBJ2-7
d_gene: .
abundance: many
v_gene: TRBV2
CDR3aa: CASSGAVTYEQYF
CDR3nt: TGTGCCAGCAGTGGGGCAGTCACCTACGAGCAGTACTTC

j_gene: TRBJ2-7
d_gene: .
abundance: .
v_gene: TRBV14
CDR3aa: CASSQASVTTFRQYF
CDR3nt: TGTGCCAGCAGCCAAGCCTCGGTCACCACTTTCAGGCAGTACTTC

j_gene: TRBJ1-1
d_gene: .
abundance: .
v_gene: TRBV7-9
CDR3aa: CASSQEYEAFF
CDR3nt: TGTGCCAGCAGCCAAGAGTACGAAGCTTTCTTT

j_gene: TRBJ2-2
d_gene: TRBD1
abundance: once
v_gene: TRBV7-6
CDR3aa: CASSLSGQVAGELFF
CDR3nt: TGTGCCAGCAGCTTATCGGGACAGGTGGCCGGGGAGCTGTTTTTT

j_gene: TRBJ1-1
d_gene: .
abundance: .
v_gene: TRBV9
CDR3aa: CASSLTENTEAFF
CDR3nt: TGTGCCAGCAGCCTTACAGAGAACACTGAAGCTTTCTTT

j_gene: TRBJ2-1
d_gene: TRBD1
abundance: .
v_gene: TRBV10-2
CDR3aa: CASSELGQGLLEQFF
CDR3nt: TGCGCCAGCAGTGAGTTGGGACAGGGGCTCCTAGAGCAGTTCTTC

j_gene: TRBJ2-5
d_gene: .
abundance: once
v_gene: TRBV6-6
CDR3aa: CASSYSGGGQTQYF
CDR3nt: TGTGCCAGCAGTTACTCTGGAGGGGGTCAGACCCAGTACTTC

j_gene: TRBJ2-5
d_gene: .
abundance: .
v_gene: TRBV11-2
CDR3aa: CASSQNRETQYF
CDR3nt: TGTGCCAGCAGTCAGAATAGAGAGACCCAGTACTTC

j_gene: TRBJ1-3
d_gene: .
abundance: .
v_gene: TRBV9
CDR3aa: CASSVDTGRPGNTIYF
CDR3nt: TGTGCCAGCAGCGTAGATACAGGGAGGCCTGGAAACACCATATATTTT

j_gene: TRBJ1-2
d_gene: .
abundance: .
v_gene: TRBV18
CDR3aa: CASLQEGGPYGYTF
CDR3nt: TGTGCCAGCCTACAAGAGGGGGGGCCCTATGGCTACACCTTC

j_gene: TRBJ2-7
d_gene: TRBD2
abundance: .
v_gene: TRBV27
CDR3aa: CASSSLGLARYEQYF
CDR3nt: TGTGCCAGCAGTTCCTTGGGACTAGCGAGATACGAGCAGTACTTC

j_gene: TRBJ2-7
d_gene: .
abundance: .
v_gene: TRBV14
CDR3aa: CASSQEGGIYEQYF
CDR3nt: TGTGCCAGCAGCCAAGAGGGTGGGATCTACGAGCAGTACTTC

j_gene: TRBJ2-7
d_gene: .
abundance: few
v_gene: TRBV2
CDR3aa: CASSSRGRQYF
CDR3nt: TGTGCCAGCAGCTCCCGTGGTCGGCAGTACTTC